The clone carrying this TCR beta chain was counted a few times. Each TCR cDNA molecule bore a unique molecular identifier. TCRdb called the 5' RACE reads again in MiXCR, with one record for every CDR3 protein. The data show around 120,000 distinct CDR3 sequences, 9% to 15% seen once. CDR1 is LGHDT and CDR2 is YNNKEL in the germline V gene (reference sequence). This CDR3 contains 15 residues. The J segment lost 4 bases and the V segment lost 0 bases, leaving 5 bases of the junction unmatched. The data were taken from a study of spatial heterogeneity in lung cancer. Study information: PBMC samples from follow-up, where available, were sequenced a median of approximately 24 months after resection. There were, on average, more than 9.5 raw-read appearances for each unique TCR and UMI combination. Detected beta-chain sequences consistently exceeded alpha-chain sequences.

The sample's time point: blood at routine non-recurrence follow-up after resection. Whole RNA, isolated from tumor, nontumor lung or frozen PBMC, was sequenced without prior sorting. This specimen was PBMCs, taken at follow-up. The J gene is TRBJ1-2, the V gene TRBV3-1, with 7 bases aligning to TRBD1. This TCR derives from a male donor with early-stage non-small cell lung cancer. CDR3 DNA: TGTGCCAGCAGCCAAGACGACAGGGTCGGCTATGGCTACACCTTC. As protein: CASSQDDRVGYGYTF.